This TCR beta chain comes out of a study of blood T cell repertoires in COVID-19. Libraries were prepared by immunoSEQ multiplex PCR; TCRdb keeps only in-frame clonotypes and omits some of them. The repertoire holds tens of thousands of clones, with about 85% as singletons. The sequenced sample consisted of peripheral blood. This TCR derives from a man between 60 and 75 years old with acute or convalescent COVID-19.

CDR3 nucleotides: TGCGCCAGCAGCCAAGACCTAGCGGGGGGTGGTGAGCAGTACTTC. Translating gives CASSQDLAGGGEQYF. The chain is built from TRBV4-1 and TRBJ2-7, with 11 bases identical to TRBD2. V shed 0 bases, J shed 7 bases, and the junction held 5 bases outside the gene matches. CDR1 and CDR2 (germline): MGHRA, YSYEKL. The CDR3 length is 15 residues.